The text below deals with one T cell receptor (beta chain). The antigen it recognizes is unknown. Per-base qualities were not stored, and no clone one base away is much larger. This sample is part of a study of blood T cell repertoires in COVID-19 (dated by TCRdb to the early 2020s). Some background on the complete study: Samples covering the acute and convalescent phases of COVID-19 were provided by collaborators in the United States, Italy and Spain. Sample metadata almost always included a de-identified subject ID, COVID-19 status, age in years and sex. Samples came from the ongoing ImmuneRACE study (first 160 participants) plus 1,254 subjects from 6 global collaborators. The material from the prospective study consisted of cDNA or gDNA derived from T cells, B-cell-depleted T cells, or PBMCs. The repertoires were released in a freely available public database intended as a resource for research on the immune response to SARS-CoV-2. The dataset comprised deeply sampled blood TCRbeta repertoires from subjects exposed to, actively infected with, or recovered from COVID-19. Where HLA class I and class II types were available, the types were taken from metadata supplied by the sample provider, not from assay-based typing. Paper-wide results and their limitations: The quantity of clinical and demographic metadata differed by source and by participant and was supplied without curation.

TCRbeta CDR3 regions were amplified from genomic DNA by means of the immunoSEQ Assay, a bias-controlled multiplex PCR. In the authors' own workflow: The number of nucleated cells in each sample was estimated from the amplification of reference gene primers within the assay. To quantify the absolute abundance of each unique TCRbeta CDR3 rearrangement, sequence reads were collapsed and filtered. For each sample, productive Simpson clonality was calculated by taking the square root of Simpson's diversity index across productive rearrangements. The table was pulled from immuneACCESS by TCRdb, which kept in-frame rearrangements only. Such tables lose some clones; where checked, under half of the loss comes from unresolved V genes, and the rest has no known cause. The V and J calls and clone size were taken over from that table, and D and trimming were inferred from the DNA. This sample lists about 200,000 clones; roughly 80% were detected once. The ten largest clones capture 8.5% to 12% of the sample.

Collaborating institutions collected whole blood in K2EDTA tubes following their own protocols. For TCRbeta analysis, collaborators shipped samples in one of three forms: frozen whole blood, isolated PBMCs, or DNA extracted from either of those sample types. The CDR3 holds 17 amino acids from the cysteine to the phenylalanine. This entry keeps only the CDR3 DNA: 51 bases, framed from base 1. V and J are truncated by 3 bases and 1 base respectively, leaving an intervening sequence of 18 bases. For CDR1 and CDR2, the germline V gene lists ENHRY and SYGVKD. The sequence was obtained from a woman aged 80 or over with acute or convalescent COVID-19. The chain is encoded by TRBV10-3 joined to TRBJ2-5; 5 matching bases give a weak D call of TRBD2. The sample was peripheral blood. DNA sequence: TGTGCCATCAGTGATTCTTGGACGGGATGGGGCCAAGAGACCCAGTACTTC. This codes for CAISDSWTGWGQETQYF.